This T cell receptor (beta chain) was identified during a study of post-analysis software for immune sequencing data. Broader study findings: People with multiple sclerosis had a significantly lower normalized Chao1 diversity than controls did.

This clonotype was detected ten times or more. Its target is unknown. The TCR beta cDNA libraries carried unique molecular identifiers. From the PCR reads, TCRdb called clonotypes with MiXCR, one entry per CDR3 protein. The sample yields some 190,000 distinct CDR3 sequences, around 30% seen once. The TCR originated in a girl aged 2 to 17 with multiple sclerosis. Sequenced material: blood.

DNA of the CDR3: TGTGCCAGCAGCTTGTGGGGTGAGCAGTTCTTC. It yields the protein CASSLWGEQFF. The V gene is TRBV5-6, the J gene TRBJ2-1, with D uncertain. V shed 1 base and J shed 9 bases, with 5 bases lying between them. This CDR3 spans 11 amino acids. Germline CDR1 and CDR2: SGHDT and YYEEEE.